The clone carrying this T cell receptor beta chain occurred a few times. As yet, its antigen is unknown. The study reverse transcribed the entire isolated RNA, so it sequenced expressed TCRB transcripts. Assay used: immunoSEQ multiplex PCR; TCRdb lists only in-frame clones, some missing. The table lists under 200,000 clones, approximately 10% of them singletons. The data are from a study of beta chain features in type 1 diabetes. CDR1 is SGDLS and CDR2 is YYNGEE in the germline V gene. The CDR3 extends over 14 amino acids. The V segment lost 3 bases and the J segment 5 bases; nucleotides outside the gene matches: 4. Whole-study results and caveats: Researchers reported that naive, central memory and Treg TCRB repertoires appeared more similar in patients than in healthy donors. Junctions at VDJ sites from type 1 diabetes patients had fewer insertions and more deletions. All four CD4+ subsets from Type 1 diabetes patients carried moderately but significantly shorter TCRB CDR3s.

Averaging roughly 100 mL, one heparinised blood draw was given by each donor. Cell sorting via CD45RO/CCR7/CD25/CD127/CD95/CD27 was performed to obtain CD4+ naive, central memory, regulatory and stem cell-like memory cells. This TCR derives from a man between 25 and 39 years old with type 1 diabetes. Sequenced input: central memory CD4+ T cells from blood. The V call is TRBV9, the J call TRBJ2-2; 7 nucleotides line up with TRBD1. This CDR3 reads CASSADRSTGELFF. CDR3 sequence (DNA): TGTGCCAGCAGCGCGGACAGGAGTACCGGGGAGCTGTTTTTT.